Each of the 9 T cell receptor beta chains below was sequenced from the same sample in a study of Graves' ophthalmopathy and Graves' hyperthyroidism. Investigators amplified TCR beta CDR3 regions from RNA transcripts. In the first round, RT-PCR was carried out with HTBI primers, and a multiplex PCR formed the second round. TCRdb reprocessed the multiplex PCR reads with MiXCR, giving one entry per CDR3 protein. The sample yields around 1.1 million distinct CDR3 sequences, around a third seen once. The specimen was peripheral blood or thyroid tissue (not recorded which). The receptor source for this set is an adult man with Graves' hyperthyroidism.

This clonotype was counted many times. The chain combines TRBV5-1 with TRBJ2-7; possible D gene TRBD2, 6 bases. There are 15 residues in the CDR3. CDR1 and CDR2 from the germline V gene are SGHRS and YFSETQ. Between the trimmed V and J ends, which lost 2 bases and 1 base, there was a span of 13 bases. The CDR3 DNA reads as TGCGCCAGCAGCTTAGGCGGGATCGCATCCTACGAGCAGTACTTC. It is translated as CASSLGGIASYEQYF.

At least ten counts were recorded for this clonotype. V is TRBV19 and J is TRBJ1-2; tentatively, D is TRBD1 (5 bases). The CDR3 spans 15 residues. CDR1 is LNHDA, CDR2 SQIVND, per germline (reference sequence). Trimming took 9 bases from V and 4 from J, leaving 21 bases between them. DNA for the CDR3: TGTGCCAGCTACGGGACCGACGGATTCCTCTATGGCTACACCTTC. Translation gives CASYGTDGFLYGYTF.

This chain uses TRBV12-3 or TRBV12-4 with TRBJ2-7, with TRBD1 matching over 8 bases. This CDR3 has 15 residues. J lost 0 bases, V lost 6 bases, and 7 bases had no gene match. In DNA form, the CDR3 reads TGTGCCAGCAGCCCGGGACAGGTGAGCTCCTACGAGCAGTACTTC. Its protein product is CASSPGQVSSYEQYF.

The V gene is TRBV10-3, the J gene TRBJ1-5, with TRBD1 matching 9 bases. V shed 0 bases and J 3 bases; nucleotides not matched to a gene: 9. The germline V gene has CDR1 ENHRY and CDR2 SYGVKD. This CDR3 is built from 18 residues. In DNA, the CDR3 is TGTGCCATCAGTGAGTCGACCGGGACAGGGCCGGTCAATCAGCCCCAGCATTTT. It specifies CAISESTGTGPVNQPQHF.

The sample holds many counts of this clonotype. V is TRBV9 and J is TRBJ2-7, with a possible D match to TRBD1 (5 bases). Germline values: CDR1 SGDLS, CDR2 YYNGEE. V dropped 0 bases and J dropped 4 bases, with 11 bases sitting between them. This CDR3 is built from 14 residues. CDR3 nucleotides: TGTGCCAGCAGCGTAGGGGTCAGGGAATACGAGCAGTACTTC. Amino acid sequence: CASSVGVREYEQYF.

This clonotype was seen repeatedly, ten times or more. The CDR3 sequence: CASTPRGAGANVLTF. The CDR3 nucleotides are TGTGCCAGTACCCCCCGGGGCGCCGGGGCCAACGTCCTGACTTTC. The chain couples TRBV19 to TRBJ2-6; possibly TRBD1 or TRBD2 for D (5 bases each). V shed 7 bases and J shed 4 bases, with 14 bases lying between them. The CDR3 length is 15 residues. The germline V gene encodes CDR1 LNHDA and CDR2 SQIVND (reference sequence).

This clonotype has at least ten counts. CDR3 DNA sequence: TGTGCCATCAGTGAGCCGACAGGGTTGGATGAAAAACTGTTTTTT. Amino acid sequence: CAISEPTGLDEKLFF. The chain is built from TRBV10-3 and TRBJ1-4, with 7 bases fitting TRBD1. Germline loops: CDR1 ENHRY, CDR2 SYGVKD. The CDR3 loop spans 15 amino acids. J gave up 6 bases and V 2 bases, and 6 bases lay outside the gene matches.

The genes are TRBV7-9 and TRBJ1-2; D ambiguous. This CDR3 contains 14 residues. The V gene's germline CDR1 is SEHNR and CDR2 FQNEAQ (reference sequence). Trimming took 5 bases from V and 3 from J, leaving 13 bases between them. CDR3 residues: CASSTYPDHYGYTF. The CDR3 nucleotides read TGTGCCAGCAGCACCTACCCCGACCACTATGGCTACACCTTC.

The V gene is TRBV7-2, the J gene TRBJ2-7; no firm D call. The CDR3 is 12 amino acids. Germline values: CDR1 SGHTA, CDR2 FQGNSA. CDR3 sequence: CAGSPESYEQYF. For the CDR3, the DNA is TGTGCTGGCAGCCCGGAGTCCTACGAGCAGTACTTC. The whole variable domain, remainder taken from reference TRBV7-2 and TRBJ2-7, is GAGVSQSPSNKVTEKGKDVELRCDPISGHTALYWYRQSLGQGLEFLIYFQGNSAPDKSGLPSDRFSAERTGGSVSTLTIQRTQQEDSAVYLCAGSPESYEQYFGPGTRLTVT.